This is a list of T cell receptor beta chains from one sample in a study of blood T cell repertoires in COVID-19. Measured with immunoSEQ multiplex PCR; TCRdb has only the in-frame clones, and not every one. The sample lists under 150,000 clones, approximately 84% seen once, with 7% to 9.5% in the top ten. Material: peripheral blood. The origin of the receptors is a man aged 70 or older with active or convalescent COVID-19. CDR3s include the opening cysteine and the closing phenylalanine or tryptophan. A D gene is named only where the DNA matches it firmly. Only some rows state a clone size, as once, few, many or a class for expanded clones.

>TRBJ2-5|NA|TRBV25-1|TRBD2
TGTGCCAGCAGTCTGGTAGCGGGATTCCAAGAGACCCAGTACTTC
CASSLVAGFQETQYF
>TRBJ2-1|NA|TRBV24-1|TRBD1
TGTGCCACCAGTGATTTGAGGACAGGGGTAAATGAGCAGTTCTTC
CATSDLRTGVNEQFF
>TRBJ2-1|NA|TRBV5-1|NA
TGCGCCAGCAGCTTTACTCTCTTTAGCGGAACCCCGAGCTCCTACAATGAGCAGTTCTTC
CASSFTLFSGTPSSYNEQFF
>TRBJ1-1|NA|TRBV3-1/TRBV3-2|NA
TGTGCCAGCAGCCCCTCCGTCAGTGAAGCTTTCTTT
CASSPSVSEAFF
>TRBJ2-7|many|TRBV11-3|TRBD1
TGTGCCAGCAGCTCCCGACAGGGACCCTACGAGCAGTACTTC
CASSSRQGPYEQYF
>TRBJ1-1|once|TRBV6-5|NA
TGTGCCAGCAGTCTACCCGGGGTCATGAACACTGAAGCTTTCTTT
CASSLPGVMNTEAFF
>TRBJ1-4|NA|TRBV7-9|NA
TGTGCCAGTCGGTTCCTAGGGTGGGGCAAGGCAAGGAAACTGTTTTTT
CASRFLGWGKARKLFF
>TRBJ1-2|NA|TRBV7-2|TRBD1
TGTGCCAGCAGCTTAGCAAACAGGGGTGATGGCTACACCTTC
CASSLANRGDGYTF
>TRBJ1-2|NA|TRBV7-6|TRBD1
TGTGCCAGCAGCAAGAACCCCGGGACAGGGTATGGCTACACCTTC
CASSKNPGTGYGYTF
>TRBJ1-4|NA|TRBV7-2|TRBD1
TGTGCCAGCAGCCGGACAGGGACTAATGAAAAACTGTTTTTT
CASSRTGTNEKLFF
>TRBJ2-3|few|TRBV6-1|NA
TGTGCCAGCAGTGAAGTGGGGGCTAGCACAGATACGCAGTATTTT
CASSEVGASTDTQYF
>TRBJ2-2|NA|TRBV7-2|TRBD2
TGTGCCAGCAGCTTTTCGGCGGGGGAGGGGGAGCTGTTTTTT
CASSFSAGEGELFF
>TRBJ1-1|NA|TRBV21-1|NA
TGTGCCAGCAGCAAACATGGGCAGGGCACGATAAAACCTGAAGCTTTCTTT
CASSKHGQGTIKPEAFF
>TRBJ1-1|NA|TRBV28|NA
TGTGCCGCACTTCAGCGCGGGTCGGTTAGAGGCACTGAAGCTTTCTTT
CAALQRGSVRGTEAFF
>TRBJ1-5|NA|TRBV29-1|TRBD1
TGCAGCGTCCAACAGGGGAATCAGCCCCAGCATTTT
CSVQQGNQPQHF
>TRBJ2-7|NA|TRBV10-2|TRBD1
TGCGCCAGTTCCGGGACAGGATTGTACGAGCAGTACTTC
CASSGTGLYEQYF
>TRBJ2-7|NA|TRBV6-5|NA
TGTGCCAGCAGTAGGGACAATGGGGCCAACGAGCAGTACTTC
CASSRDNGANEQYF
>TRBJ1-6|NA|TRBV6-5|NA
TGTGCCAGCAGTTCGGGAAGGGACTCAGGGAATTCACCCCTCCACTTT
CASSSGRDSGNSPLHF
>TRBJ2-3|NA|TRBV15|TRBD1
TGTGCCACCAGCCCCTGGACAGGGGATACAGATACGCAGTATTTT
CATSPWTGDTDTQYF
>TRBJ1-1|NA|TRBV7-8|TRBD1
TGTGCCAGCAGAAAGGGACAGCCGAACACTGAAGCTTTCTTT
CASRKGQPNTEAFF
>TRBJ2-1|NA|TRBV5-6|NA
TGTGCCAGCAGCTTGGTTCGCAATGAGCAGTTCTTC
CASSLVRNEQFF
>TRBJ1-1|NA|TRBV3-1/TRBV3-2|NA
TGTGCCAGCGCCCCCTGGACAGCCGCTGTGACTGAAGCTTTCTTT
CASAPWTAAVTEAFF
>TRBJ2-1|few|TRBV5-4|NA
TGTGCCAGCAGCCTGGGCGCGTATGAGCAGTTCTTC
CASSLGAYEQFF
>TRBJ2-1|NA|TRBV11-1|TRBD1
TGTGCCAGCAGCCCTATGGGGGACAGTCAATACAATGAGCAGTTCTTC
CASSPMGDSQYNEQFF
>TRBJ2-6|many|TRBV30|NA
TGTTCTCTTGGAGTGGCATCTGGGGCCAACGTCCTGACTTTC
CSLGVASGANVLTF
>TRBJ2-1|NA|TRBV18|TRBD2
TGTGCCAGCTCACGCGGACTAGCGGGAGGGGTAAATGAGCAGTTCTTC
CASSRGLAGGVNEQFF
>TRBJ1-3|few|TRBV19|TRBD1
TGTGCCAGTACCCTAAGGGGGCCGACACGAGGGAAGAACACCATATATTTT
CASTLRGPTRGKNTIYF
>TRBJ2-3|few|TRBV7-3|NA
TGTGCCAGCAGCCCGGTACGGGGAGGAGGAGGGACGCAGTATTTT
CASSPVRGGGGTQYF
>TRBJ1-1|NA|TRBV6-5|NA
TGTGCCAGCAGTTACCTGCAGGGGAACACTGAAGCTTTCTTT
CASSYLQGNTEAFF
>TRBJ1-2|NA|TRBV6-2/TRBV6-3|NA
TGTGCCAGCAGTTACGCTTGGTCAGGGGTAGACTACTATGGCTACACCTTC
CASSYAWSGVDYYGYTF
>TRBJ2-1|NA|TRBV9|NA
TGTGCCACCCGAATCCAAAGTGGGAGGTTCTTC
CATRIQSGRFF
>TRBJ2-7|NA|TRBV28|TRBD1
TGTGCCAGCAGTTTAGGCCCAACCGGGACAGGGTACCCCTACGAGCAGTACTTC
CASSLGPTGTGYPYEQYF
>TRBJ1-1|NA|TRBV25-1|TRBD1
TGTGCCAGCAGTGGGGGGACAGGGGAAGCTTTCTTT
CASSGGTGEAFF
>TRBJ1-2|NA|TRBV12-2|NA
TGTGCAAGTCGCTTAGGGGACAGTAACCCCTTCTCTAACTATGGCTACACCTTC
CASRLGDSNPFSNYGYTF
>TRBJ2-7|NA|TRBV13|NA
TGTGCCAGCAGCTCTAAAGGACTTCGGGAGCAGTACTTC
CASSSKGLREQYF
>TRBJ2-7|NA|TRBV6-4|NA
TGTGCCAGCAGTCTAGGTATCTCCTCCTACGAGCAGTACTTC
CASSLGISSYEQYF
>TRBJ1-6|NA|TRBV29-1|TRBD1
TGCAGCGTTGGGGACAGCCTGTATAATTCACCCCTCCACTTT
CSVGDSLYNSPLHF
>TRBJ1-2|NA|TRBV9|NA
TGTGCCAGCAGCCCAACCCCTTACGGAGAGTATGGCTACACCTTC
CASSPTPYGEYGYTF
>TRBJ1-2|NA|TRBV6-2/TRBV6-3|TRBD1
TGTGCCAGCAGTGCCTCCGGGACAGGGGGCAATGGCTACACCTTC
CASSASGTGGNGYTF
>TRBJ2-7|NA|TRBV28|NA
TGTGCCAGCAGTTTAGAGCCCTACGAGCAGTACTTC
CASSLEPYEQYF